This T cell receptor beta chain originates from a study of blood T cell repertoires in COVID-19. Study as a whole: Researchers got acute and convalescent COVID-19 samples from the United States, Italy and Spain. Nucleic acid was either cDNA or gDNA, and it came from T cells, B-cell-depleted T cells, or PBMCs.

Trimming removed 4 bases at V and 4 bases at J, with 10 bases between. This CDR3 is built from 13 residues. CDR1 and CDR2 from the germline V gene are SNHLY and FYNNEI. Methods used by the authors: Counts of nucleated cells, estimated from reference gene primer amplification, were obtained. Assay: immunoSEQ multiplex PCR; the TCRdb copy retains only in-frame clones and omits some. That table gives V, J and clone size, and the DNA gave D and trimming. The table has 140,000 to 150,000 clones, less than 90% seen once. The rearrangement links TRBV2 to TRBJ2-5, with TRBD1 as a possible D gene (5 bases). This clonotype originated in a human donor in a cohort sampled during active COVID-19. Sequencing was performed on peripheral blood. For the CDR3, the DNA is TGTGCCAGCAGTGTGCAAAGGGGAGAGACCCAGTACTTC. Residues: CASSVQRGETQYF.